This TCR beta chain was identified in a study of cytomegalovirus exposure and HLA in healthy donors. The PCR made use of 60 Vbeta and 13 Jbeta primers. Method: immunoSEQ multiplex PCR; TCRdb's copy keeps in-frame clones and lacks some. Here the sample spans around 200,000 clones, about 80% being singletons. A note on this clone: Its antigen remains unknown.

Trimming stripped 8 bases from V and 4 bases from J, with 15 bases between. The CDR3 length is 12 residues. Germline V gives CDR1 GTSNPN, CDR2 SVGIG (reference sequence). Overall study results and limits: Data from an earlier analysis indicated that most TCR beta V segments were productive either about 87% or about 30% of the time.

The donors comprised healthy bone marrow donors. Sequencing was carried out using PBMCs. This TCR came from a man aged 35 to 55 in good health and CMV-seropositive. The V call is TRBV30, the J call TRBJ2-7, with D possibly being TRBD2 (5 bases). The DNA for the CDR3 is TGTGCCATGAGGGCATTAAGGTACGAGCAGTACTTC. Its translation: CAMRALRYEQYF.